These 10 T cell receptor beta chains came from one sample sequenced in a study of blood T cell repertoires in COVID-19. Only in-frame clones appear in the TCRdb table, and some are missing; sequencing was by immunoSEQ multiplex PCR. The sample shows approximately 250,000 clones, approximately 89% of them seen only once. Sequenced input: PBMCs or T cells enriched from blood (not recorded which). The receptors come from a man in his forties or fifties who had been exposed to COVID-19.

The V and J genes are TRBV11-3 and TRBJ2-7; tentative D call: TRBD1 (6 bases). The CDR3 covers 13 residues. Trimming cost V 5 bases and J 5 bases, with 13 bases left between them. Looked up from germline, CDR1 is SGHNT and CDR2 is YENEEA. The CDR3 nucleotides are TGTGCCAGCAGCCTCAGCGGACAGAACGAGCAGTACTTC. It yields the protein CASSLSGQNEQYF.

The CDR3: CASSRQPNEKLFF. The DNA for the CDR3 is TGTGCCAGCAGTCGACAGCCTAATGAAAAACTGTTTTTT. J is TRBJ1-4 and V is TRBV6-4, with D maybe TRBD1 (5 bases). Germline V lookup: CDR1 MRHNA, CDR2 SNTAGT. The V and J ends lost 5 bases and 3 bases respectively, with 7 bases between them. The CDR3 contains 13 residues.

The chain couples TRBV19 to TRBJ2-1; TRBD1 agrees at 10 bases. The V gene end was trimmed by 5 bases and the J gene end by 4 bases; junction bases not matched to a gene: 5. There are 15 residues in the CDR3. From germline, CDR1 is LNHDA and CDR2 SQIVND (reference sequence). The CDR3 DNA reads as TGTGCCAGTAGTGAAGACAGGGGGCAGTACAATGAGCAGTTCTTC. This encodes CASSEDRGQYNEQFF.

The gene calls are TRBV7-9 and TRBJ1-4, with TRBD1 matching 8 bases. The CDR3 has 14 residues. The J segment lost 7 bases and the V segment lost 3 bases, leaving 4 bases of the junction unmatched. Germline assignment: CDR1 SEHNR and CDR2 FQNEAQ (reference sequence). The CDR3 nucleotides read TGTGCCAGCAGCTTCAGGGGGCCAGTTGAAAAACTGTTTTTT. Translating gives CASSFRGPVEKLFF.

The J gene is TRBJ2-2, the V gene TRBV11-3, with 9 nucleotides matching TRBD2. Germline CDR1 and CDR2: SGHNT and YENEEA. Trimming cost V 6 bases and J 7 bases; bases outside gene matches: 6. This CDR3 contains 14 residues. The CDR3 DNA reads TGTGCCAGCAGGGGCGGGAGGGTTGGCGGGGAGCTGTTTTTT. As protein: CASRGGRVGGELFF.

The chain links TRBV19 to TRBJ1-5; 9 bases align to TRBD1. The V and J ends lost 5 bases and 1 base, in that order; junction bases with no gene match: 9. Looked up from germline, CDR1 is LNHDA and CDR2 is SQIVND (reference sequence). The CDR3 spans 17 residues. CDR3 nucleotide sequence: TGTGCCAGTAGTCGAACCGGGACAGGGCTGAGCAATCAGCCCCAGCATTTT. It encodes CASSRTGTGLSNQPQHF.

The chain combines TRBV30 with TRBJ1-4, with 9 bases fitting TRBD1. V lost 1 base to trimming and J lost 8 bases; unmatched junction nucleotides: 17. The germline V gene has CDR1 GTSNPN and CDR2 SVGIG (reference sequence). The CDR3 runs 18 residues. The CDR3 is CAWSDPGTGRRDREKLFF. As DNA, the CDR3 is TGTGCCTGGAGTGACCCGGGGACAGGGAGGAGAGATCGAGAAAAACTGTTTTTT.

This clone was recorded only once. This chain uses TRBV24-1 with TRBJ2-3; 8 nucleotides agree with TRBD2. This CDR3 has 16 residues. Trimming at V came to 3 bases and at J to 2 bases, leaving 6 bases not matched to a gene. Germline V CDR1 and CDR2: KGHDR, SFDVKD. CDR3 DNA sequence: TGTGCCACCAGTGATAGGACTAGCAGCGACACAGATACGCAGTATTTT. It yields the protein CATSDRTSSDTDTQYF.

The rearrangement links TRBV27 to TRBJ2-7; 10 bases fit TRBD1. V was pared by 7 bases and J by 7 bases, with 7 bases of the junction left unmatched. The CDR3 has 13 amino acids. CDR1 MNHEY and CDR2 SMNVEV come from the germline V gene (reference sequence). CDR3 residues: CASTFRTGGEQYF. In nucleotides, the CDR3 is TGTGCCAGCACATTCCGGACAGGGGGGGAGCAGTACTTC.

The rearrangement links TRBV28 to TRBJ2-7; 9 bases map to TRBD1. Trimming took 0 bases from V and 4 from J; bases not matched to a gene: 4. The CDR3 is 15 amino acids. The germline CDR1 and CDR2 sequences are MDHEN and SYDVKM. The CDR3 DNA reads as TGTGCCAGCAGTTTATGGACAGGGGGAACGTACGAGCAGTACTTC. Its translation: CASSLWTGGTYEQYF.